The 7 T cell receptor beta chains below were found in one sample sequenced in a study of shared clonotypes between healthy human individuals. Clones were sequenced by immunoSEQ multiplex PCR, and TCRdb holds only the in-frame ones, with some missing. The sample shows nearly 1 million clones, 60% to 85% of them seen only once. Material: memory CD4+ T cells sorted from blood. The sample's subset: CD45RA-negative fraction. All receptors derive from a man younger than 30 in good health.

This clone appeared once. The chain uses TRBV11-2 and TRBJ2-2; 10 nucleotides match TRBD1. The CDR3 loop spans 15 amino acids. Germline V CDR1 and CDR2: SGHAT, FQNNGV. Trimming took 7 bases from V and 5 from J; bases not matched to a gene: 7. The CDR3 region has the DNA TGTGCCAGCAAACAGGACAGGGGGAATACCGGGGAGCTGTTTTTT. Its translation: CASKQDRGNTGELFF.

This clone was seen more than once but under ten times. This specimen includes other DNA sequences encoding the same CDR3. CDR3 protein: CAWSQGNTEAFF. CDR3 bases: TGTGCCTGGAGTCAAGGGAACACTGAAGCTTTCTTT. The chain is built from TRBV30 and TRBJ1-1; no firm D call. The CDR3 has 12 residues. Per the germline V gene, CDR1 is GTSNPN and CDR2 is SVGIG (reference sequence). The V end lost 2 bases, the J end lost 1 base, and 5 bases lay between the germline ends.

Written as DNA, the CDR3 is TGCAGCGTTGACCCCACTCGGCCCACAGATACGCAGTATTTT. Translation: CSVDPTRPTDTQYF. The chain couples TRBV29-1 to TRBJ2-3; D is unclear. The V and J ends lost 3 bases and 2 bases respectively, with 12 bases between them. Germline V CDR1 and CDR2: SQVTM, ANQGSEA. This CDR3 has 14 residues.

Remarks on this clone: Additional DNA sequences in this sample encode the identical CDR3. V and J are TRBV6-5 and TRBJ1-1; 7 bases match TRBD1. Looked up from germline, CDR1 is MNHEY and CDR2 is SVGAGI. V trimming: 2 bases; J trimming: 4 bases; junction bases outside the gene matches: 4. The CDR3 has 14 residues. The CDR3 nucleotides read TGTGCCAGCAGTTACCTTCCAGGGGGCACTGAAGCTTTCTTT. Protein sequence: CASSYLPGGTEAFF.

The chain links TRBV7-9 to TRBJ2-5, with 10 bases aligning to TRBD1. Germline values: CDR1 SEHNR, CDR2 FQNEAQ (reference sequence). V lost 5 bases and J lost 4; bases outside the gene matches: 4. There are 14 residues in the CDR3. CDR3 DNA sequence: TGTGCCAGCAGCCCTGGGACAGGGGTAGAGACCCAGTACTTC. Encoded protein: CASSPGTGVETQYF.

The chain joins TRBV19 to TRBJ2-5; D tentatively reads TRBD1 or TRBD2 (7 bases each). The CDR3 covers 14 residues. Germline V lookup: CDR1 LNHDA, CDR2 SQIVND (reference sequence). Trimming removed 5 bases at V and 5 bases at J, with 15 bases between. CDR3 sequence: CASSPRQGGETQYF. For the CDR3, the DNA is TGTGCCAGTAGTCCACGACAGGGAGGGGAGACCCAGTACTTC.

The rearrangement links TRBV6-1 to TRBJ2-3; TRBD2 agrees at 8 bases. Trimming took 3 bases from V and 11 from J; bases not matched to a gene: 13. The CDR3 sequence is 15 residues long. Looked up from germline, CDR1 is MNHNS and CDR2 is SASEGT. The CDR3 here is CASSDPGLGAVWQYF. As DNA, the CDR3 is TGTGCCAGCAGTGACCCGGGACTAGGGGCCGTATGGCAGTATTTT.